This T cell receptor beta chain was recovered during a study of metastatic and nonmetastatic thyroid tumors. Every patient underwent thyroid surgery untreated. Germline CDR1 reads SGHTA; CDR2 reads FQGTGA. The CDR3 spans 16 residues. V dropped 6 bases and J dropped 3 bases, with 19 bases sitting between them. TCRdb re-processed the PCR reads through MiXCR. The sample records 53,000 or so clones, 20% to 25% being singletons. The sample holds a few counts of this clone. Antigen: not known. A much larger clone differs from this one at a single base, so this may be a read error. Study-level points and caveats: Malignant thyroid tumors reportedly exceeded benign nodules significantly in TCR beta diversity, with the difference appearing in blood and tumor.

The source of this sequence is a female donor with papillary thyroid cancer or a benign thyroid nodule (not recorded which). Some clones in this sample may be carry-over from other donors' samples. The sequencing input was blood. V gene TRBV7-3 combines with J gene TRBJ2-3, with D tentatively TRBD1 (7 bases). The CDR3 DNA is TGTGCCAGCAGTGCCTGGGTACAGGGGAGGACAGATACGCAGTATTTT. This translates into CASSAWVQGRTDTQYF.